This T cell receptor (beta chain) derives from a study of cytomegalovirus exposure and HLA in healthy donors. Whole-study context: A preliminary data release comprised roughly 80 million unique TCRs obtained from HLA-typed donors. Study findings and constraints: Reports state that TCR beta sequences accurately predicted most subjects' HLA-A and HLA-B alleles. Presence/absence analyses assumed roughly uniform sequencing depth across donors, which may not hold. The authors judged a highly shared variant cluster likely a sequencing artifact.

60 Vbeta and 13 Jbeta primers were used in PCR. This table comes from immunoSEQ multiplex PCR, and its TCRdb copy is limited to in-frame clones, with some not included. The data hold some 150,000 clones, with approximately 82% observed a single time. Turning to this clone: Its antigen remains unidentified.

CDR3 length: 16 amino acids. The sequence derives from a male donor in good health and CMV-seronegative. The sample was PBMCs. This sequence joins TRBV21-1 and TRBJ2-7; the D call in the table, TRBD1, was not verified against the DNA. TRBV21-1 is deemed a pseudogene. The CDR3 region is CASSNHVSQGNYEQYF. CDR3 DNA: TGTGCCAGCAGCAATCACGTCTCACAGGGGAACTACGAGCAGTACTTC.